Listed below are T cell receptor beta chains from one sample, sequenced in a study of vaccination and CD4 T cells after COVID-19. TCRdb re-derived calls from the PCR reads in MiXCR, one entry per CDR3 protein. Here the sample spans 9,500 to 15,000 distinct CDR3 sequences, roughly 74% being singletons. No antigen has been identified for these receptors. The material sequenced was CD4+ T cells from blood, cultured in vitro. Receptor source: a human donor who had recovered from COVID-19. Both conserved end residues are part of each CDR3. The D gene is left open where the match is weak. Clone size is shown for a subset of rows, as once, few, many or a class of expanded clone.

j_call | clone_size | v_call | d_call | cdr3_nt | cdr3_aa
TRBJ2-1 | . | TRBV7-3 | . | TGTGCCAGCAGCCCCGGGAGCGTTTCCTACAATGAGCAGTTCTTC | CASSPGSVSYNEQFF
TRBJ2-2 | . | TRBV28 | . | TGTGCCAGCAGGGCCCGACTAGTCTCGGCCGGGGAGCTGTTTTTT | CASRARLVSAGELFF
TRBJ2-5 | . | TRBV20-1 | TRBD2 | TGCAGTGCTACTAGCGGGAGTCAAGAGACCCAGTACTTC | CSATSGSQETQYF
TRBJ1-5 | few | TRBV20-1 | . | TGCAGTGCTTCGATGGGGTCATACAATCAGCCCCAGCATTTT | CSASMGSYNQPQHF
TRBJ2-1 | . | TRBV2 | . | TGTGCCAGCAGTGAACATAATAAGGGAGAGCAGTTCTTC | CASSEHNKGEQFF
TRBJ1-5 | . | TRBV27 | TRBD1 | TGTGCCAGCAGTGGGGGGGACAGGGAGTTCTATAGCAATCAGCCCCAGCATTTT | CASSGGDREFYSNQPQHF
TRBJ1-1 | . | TRBV6-5 | TRBD1 | TGTGCCAGCAGTTGGGACAGGGGGCGGAACACTGAAGCTTTCTTT | CASSWDRGRNTEAFF
TRBJ2-4 | . | TRBV7-2 | . | TGTGCCAGCAGCTTAGTCCTGAGGGGGGGCATTCAGTACTTC | CASSLVLRGGIQYF
TRBJ1-2 | once | TRBV6-2/TRBV6-3 | TRBD1 | TGTGCCAGCAGTTACGGGACAGCAACTCCGTGGGGCTACACCTTC | CASSYGTATPWGYTF
TRBJ2-7 | . | TRBV7-9 | . | TGTGCCAGCAGCTTAGCGGGTGGGCCAGCGCAATCCTACGAGCAGTACTTC | CASSLAGGPAQSYEQYF
TRBJ1-1 | . | TRBV27 | . | TGTGCCAGCAGTCTCGACCCGGTGGACACTGAAGCTTTCTTT | CASSLDPVDTEAFF
TRBJ2-7 | few | TRBV28 | TRBD2 | TGTGCCAGCAGTTTATCGGCGGGAGGACTGAGGGAGCAGTACTTC | CASSLSAGGLREQYF
TRBJ1-3 | . | TRBV25-1 | . | TGTGCCAGCAGTGATCCAAGCTCTGGAAACACCATATATTTT | CASSDPSSGNTIYF
TRBJ2-2 | . | TRBV6-1 | . | TGTGCCAGCAGTGCCCAGGGGTTTCTAAACACCGGGGAGCTGTTTTTT | CASSAQGFLNTGELFF